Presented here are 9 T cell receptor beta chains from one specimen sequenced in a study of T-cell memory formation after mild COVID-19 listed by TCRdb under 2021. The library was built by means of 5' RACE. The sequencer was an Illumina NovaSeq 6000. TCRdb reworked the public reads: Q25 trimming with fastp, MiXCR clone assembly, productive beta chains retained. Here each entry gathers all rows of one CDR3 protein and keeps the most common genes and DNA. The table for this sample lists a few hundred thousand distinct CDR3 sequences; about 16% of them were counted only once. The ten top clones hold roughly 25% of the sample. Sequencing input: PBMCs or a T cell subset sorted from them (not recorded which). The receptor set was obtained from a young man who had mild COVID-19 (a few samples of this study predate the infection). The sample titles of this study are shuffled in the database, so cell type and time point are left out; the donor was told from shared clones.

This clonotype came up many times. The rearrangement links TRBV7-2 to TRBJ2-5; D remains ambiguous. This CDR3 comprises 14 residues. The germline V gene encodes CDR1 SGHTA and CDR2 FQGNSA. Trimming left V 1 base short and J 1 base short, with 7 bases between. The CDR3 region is CASSLGLVQETQYF. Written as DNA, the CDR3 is TGTGCCAGCAGCTTAGGCCTAGTCCAAGAGACCCAGTACTTC.

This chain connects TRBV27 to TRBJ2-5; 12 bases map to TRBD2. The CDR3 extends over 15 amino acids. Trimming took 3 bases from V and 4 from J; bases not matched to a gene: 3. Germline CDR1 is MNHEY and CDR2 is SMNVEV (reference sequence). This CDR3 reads CASSFLGLAGETQYF. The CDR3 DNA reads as TGTGCCAGCAGTTTCTTGGGACTAGCGGGAGAGACCCAGTACTTC.

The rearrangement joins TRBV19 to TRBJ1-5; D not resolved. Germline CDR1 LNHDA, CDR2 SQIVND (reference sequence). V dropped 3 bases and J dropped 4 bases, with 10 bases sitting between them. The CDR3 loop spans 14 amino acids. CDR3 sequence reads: CASSILGFNQPQHF. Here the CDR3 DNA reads TGTGCCAGTAGTATTCTAGGGTTTAATCAGCCCCAGCATTTT.

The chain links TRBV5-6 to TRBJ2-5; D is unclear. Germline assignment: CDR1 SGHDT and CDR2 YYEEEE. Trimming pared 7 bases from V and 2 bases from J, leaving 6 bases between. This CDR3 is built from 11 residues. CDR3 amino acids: CASQGQETQYF. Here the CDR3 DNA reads TGTGCCAGCCAAGGACAAGAGACCCAGTACTTC.

DNA of the CDR3: TGCGCCAGCACCTCCGGGGGATCCCGTGGAGAGACCCAGTACTTC. Its translation is CASTSGGSRGETQYF. The rearrangement uses TRBV5-1 and TRBJ2-5; the D gene is possibly TRBD2 (6 bases). Germline lookup yields CDR1 SGHRS and CDR2 YFSETQ. V was pared by 6 bases and J by 4 bases, with 19 bases between. The CDR3 sequence is 15 residues long.

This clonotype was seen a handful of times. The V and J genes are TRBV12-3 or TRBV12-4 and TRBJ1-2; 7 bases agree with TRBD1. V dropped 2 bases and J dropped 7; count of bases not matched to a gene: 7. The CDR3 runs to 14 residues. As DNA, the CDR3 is TGTGCCAGCAGTTTATGGCAGGGGGAAGTTGGCTACACCTTC. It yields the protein CASSLWQGEVGYTF.

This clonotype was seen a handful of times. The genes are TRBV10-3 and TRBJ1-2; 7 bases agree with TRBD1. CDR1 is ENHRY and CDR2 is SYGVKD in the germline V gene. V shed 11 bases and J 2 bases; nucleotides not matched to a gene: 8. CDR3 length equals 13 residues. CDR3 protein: CAARLQGNYGYTF. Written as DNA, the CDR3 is TGTGCCGCCCGGCTACAGGGGAACTATGGCTACACCTTC.

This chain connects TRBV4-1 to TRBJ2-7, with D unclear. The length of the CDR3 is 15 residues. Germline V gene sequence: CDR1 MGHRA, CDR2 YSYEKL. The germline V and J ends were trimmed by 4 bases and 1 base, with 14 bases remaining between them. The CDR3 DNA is TGCGCCAGCAGCCCCCCTAACCGACGGTCCTACGAGCAGTACTTC. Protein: CASSPPNRRSYEQYF.

The CDR3 DNA is TGTGCCAGCAGCTCCACAGGGAGGGGGGGGTACACTGAAGCTTTCTTT. The encoded protein is CASSSTGRGGYTEAFF. The chain carries TRBV7-9 and TRBJ1-1; possibly TRBD1 for D (6 bases). This CDR3 region has 16 residues. V lost 4 bases and J lost 3, with 18 bases in between. Germline lookup yields CDR1 SEHNR and CDR2 FQNEAQ (reference sequence).